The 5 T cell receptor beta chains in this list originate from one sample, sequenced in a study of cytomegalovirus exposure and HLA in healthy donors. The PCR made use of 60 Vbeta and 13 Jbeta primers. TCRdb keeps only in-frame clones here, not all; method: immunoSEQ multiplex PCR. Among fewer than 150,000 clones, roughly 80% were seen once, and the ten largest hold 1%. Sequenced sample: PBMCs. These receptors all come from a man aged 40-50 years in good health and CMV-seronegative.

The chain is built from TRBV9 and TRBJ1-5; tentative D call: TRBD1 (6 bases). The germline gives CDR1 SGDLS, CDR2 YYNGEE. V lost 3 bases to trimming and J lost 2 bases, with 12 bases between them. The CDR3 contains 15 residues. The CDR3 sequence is CASSATGNRNQPQHF. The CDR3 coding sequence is TGTGCCAGCAGCGCCACAGGGAACCGCAATCAGCCCCAGCATTTT.

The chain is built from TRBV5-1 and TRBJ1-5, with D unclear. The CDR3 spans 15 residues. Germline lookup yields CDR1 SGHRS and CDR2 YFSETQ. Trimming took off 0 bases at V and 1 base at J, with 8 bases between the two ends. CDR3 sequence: CASSLAPGSNQPQHF. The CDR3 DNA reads TGCGCCAGCAGCTTGGCCCCCGGGAGCAATCAGCCCCAGCATTTT.

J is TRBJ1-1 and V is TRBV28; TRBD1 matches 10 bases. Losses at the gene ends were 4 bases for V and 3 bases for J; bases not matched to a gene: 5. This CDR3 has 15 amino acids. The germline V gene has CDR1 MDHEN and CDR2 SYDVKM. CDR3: CASSSIGQGDTEAFF. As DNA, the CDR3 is TGTGCCAGCAGTTCGATAGGACAGGGGGACACTGAAGCTTTCTTT.

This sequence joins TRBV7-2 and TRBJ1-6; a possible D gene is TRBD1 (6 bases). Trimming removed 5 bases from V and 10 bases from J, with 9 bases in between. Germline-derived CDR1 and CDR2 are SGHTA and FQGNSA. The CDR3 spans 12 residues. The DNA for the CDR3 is TGTGCCAGCAGCCCAGGGGTATCACCCCTCCACTTT. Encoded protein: CASSPGVSPLHF.

CDR3 in DNA: TGTGCCAGCAGTGCCTCCAGGGCCACCATCTCCTACAATGAGCAGTTCTTC. Amino acid sequence: CASSASRATISYNEQFF. This chain joins TRBV27 and TRBJ2-1; TRBD1 might be the D (5 bases). This CDR3 spans 17 amino acids. From germline, CDR1 is MNHEY and CDR2 SMNVEV (reference sequence). V was cut by 5 bases and J by 0 bases, with 17 bases left in between.